Each of the 8 T cell receptor beta chains below was sequenced from the same sample in a study of low-dose radiotherapy and immunotherapy resistance in tumors. TRAV- and TRBV-specific primers were used for first-strand cDNA, which covered alpha and beta chains. Over roughly 20 PCR cycles, TCRs were amplified from a constant-region primer and V-primer adapter. TCRdb itself ran the reads through MiXCR, one entry per CDR3 protein. Counted here are 64,000 or so distinct CDR3 sequences, roughly 29% occurring once; the ten biggest clones make up around 6.7%. The time point is: before trial treatment. The input for sequencing was PBMCs, taken before treatment. The receptors were gathered from a male donor with rectosigmoid adenocarcinoma.

This clonotype was seen at least ten times. The chain employs TRBV6-8 and TRBJ1-1, with TRBD1 identical over 10 bases. The CDR3 totals 14 residues. Germline V lookup: CDR1 MNHGY, CDR2 SAAAGT. Losses at the gene ends were 5 bases for V and 1 base for J; bases not matched to a gene: 1. Written as DNA, the CDR3 is TGTGCCAGCAGTCGGGACAGGGGGAACACTGAAGCTTTCTTT. Protein sequence: CASSRDRGNTEAFF.

The chain recombines TRBV3-1 with TRBJ1-1; D is perhaps TRBD1 (5 bases). Per germline, CDR1 LGHDT and CDR2 YNNKEL (reference sequence). Trimming removed 4 bases at V and 5 bases at J, with 17 bases between. The CDR3 sequence is 15 residues long. The CDR3 loop reads CASSPARTGGTEAFF. The CDR3 nucleotides read TGTGCCAGCAGCCCAGCCCGGACTGGGGGGACTGAAGCTTTCTTT.

The V call is TRBV19, the J call TRBJ1-5; no clear D gene. V was pared by 3 bases and J by 4 bases, with 7 bases between. The CDR3 is 13 residues long. Germline V gene sequence: CDR1 LNHDA, CDR2 SQIVND (reference sequence). As DNA, the CDR3 is TGTGCCAGTAGTATTTCCCCTAATCAGCCCCAGCATTTT. Its protein is CASSISPNQPQHF.

This clonotype was counted at least ten times. V is TRBV28 and J is TRBJ2-7, with a possible D match to TRBD2 (6 bases). Germline V gene lookup returns CDR1 MDHEN and CDR2 SYDVKM. V lost 3 bases to trimming and J lost 6 bases, with 15 bases between them. The length of the CDR3 is 14 residues. In DNA, the CDR3 is TGTGCCAGCAGTTTTATCTTCCGGAGGGCCGAGCAGTACTTC. Protein: CASSFIFRRAEQYF.

This clonotype has at least ten counts. The rearrangement uses TRBV14 and TRBJ2-1, with D possibly TRBD2 on 6 matching bases. Germline V CDR1 and CDR2: SGHDN, FVKESK. This CDR3 region has 19 residues. V lost 0 bases, J lost 0 bases, and 18 bases lay in between. CDR3 DNA sequence: TGTGCCAGCAGCCAAGATCGTAGGGTGGGACTCAGCTCCTACAATGAGCAGTTCTTC. Its translation is CASSQDRRVGLSSYNEQFF.

This sequence joins TRBV19 and TRBJ2-3, with 8 bases matching TRBD2. The CDR3 runs 15 residues. Germline CDR1 reads LNHDA; CDR2 reads SQIVND (reference sequence). V lost 7 bases to trimming and J lost 5 bases; unmatched junction nucleotides: 11. The CDR3 loop reads CASKPFVLAGDTQYF. CDR3 in DNA: TGTGCCAGTAAGCCCTTCGTCCTAGCGGGAGATACGCAGTATTTT.

The chain couples TRBV29-1 to TRBJ2-1, with D perhaps TRBD1 (6 bases). Germline CDR1 and CDR2: SQVTM and ANQGSEA. The CDR3 runs to 12 residues. V was pared by 7 bases and J by 4 bases, with 11 bases between. The CDR3 nucleotides are TGCAGCGGTGGGGGCAGTTACAATGAGCAGTTCTTC. Translation gives CSGGGSYNEQFF.

Turning to this clonotype: This may arise from a read error, as a much more abundant clone is one base away. The V gene is TRBV2, the J gene TRBJ2-1; tentative D call: TRBD2 (6 bases). Germline assignment: CDR1 SNHLY and CDR2 FYNNEI. Between the trimmed V and J ends, which lost 3 bases and 9 bases, there was a span of 12 bases. This CDR3 is 13 amino acids long. CDR3: CASSDTTRGEQFF. The CDR3 DNA sequence: TGTGCCAGCAGTGACACGACTAGGGGTGAGCAGTTCTTC.